This passage covers 5 T cell receptor beta chains from one sample sequenced in a study of sequential checkpoint blockade in melanoma. Treatment reported: randomized to nivolumab then ipilimumab (arm A) or the reverse (arm B). Generated by immunoSEQ multiplex PCR, the TCRdb table keeps only in-frame clones and is missing some. The sample lists 25,000 to 30,000 clones; under 85% were seen once. The specimen was CD8+ T cells sorted from blood (inferred from file names), collected from a patient given nivolumab and ipilimumab in sequence. The receptor source for this set is a human donor with melanoma.

The chain uses TRBV27 and TRBJ1-1; no clear D. Germline CDR1 and CDR2: MNHEY and SMNVEV (reference sequence). The V end lost 6 bases, the J end lost 5 bases, and 13 bases lay between the germline ends. The CDR3 is 13 amino acids. This chain's CDR3 is CASSQVRVTEAFF. The CDR3 DNA follows: TGTGCCAGCAGCCAAGTACGCGTTACTGAAGCTTTCTTT.

This chain connects TRBV5-1 to TRBJ1-2; D is ambiguous. The CDR3 contains 14 residues. V was clipped by 3 bases and J by 5 bases, with 14 bases between them. In germline, CDR1 is SGHRS, CDR2 YFSETQ. The CDR3 region has the DNA TGCGCCAGCAGCTACCTGCACAGCGGATATGGCTACACCTTC. Its protein product is CASSYLHSGYGYTF.

The chain joins TRBV9 to TRBJ2-6; D is unclear. The CDR3 loop spans 19 amino acids. Per the germline V gene, CDR1 is SGDLS and CDR2 is YYNGEE. V gave up 4 bases and J gave up 0 bases, with 20 bases separating them. CDR3 residues: CASSKPGMRTLSGANVLTF. CDR3 DNA sequence: TGTGCCAGCAGCAAACCAGGTATGCGCACACTCTCTGGGGCCAACGTCCTGACTTTC.

V gene TRBV7-2 combines with J gene TRBJ1-4; D unresolved. This CDR3 has 13 residues. V was pared by 4 bases and J by 7 bases, with 10 bases between. Germline CDR1 and CDR2: SGHTA and FQGNSA. The CDR3 protein is CASSSNGLEKLFF. The CDR3 DNA reads as TGTGCCAGCAGCTCCAACGGTCTTGAAAAACTGTTTTTT.

This clone was seen a single time. CDR3 sequence: CASSPGIIVFGGSHNEQFF. The CDR3 region has the DNA TGTGCCAGCAGCCCAGGGATCATAGTATTCGGCGGGAGCCACAATGAGCAGTTCTTC. J is TRBJ2-1 and V is TRBV7-2, with 7 nucleotides matching TRBD2. CDR3 length: 19 residues. Germline CDR1 SGHTA, CDR2 FQGNSA. The J segment lost 5 bases and the V segment lost 5 bases, leaving 21 bases of the junction unmatched. The full variable domain, rest sourced from reference TRBV7-2 and TRBJ2-1, is GAGVSQSPSNKVTEKGKDVELRCDPISGHTALYWYRQSLGQGLEFLIYFQGNSAPDKSGLPSDRFSAERTGGSVSTLTIQRTQQEDSAVYLCASSPGIIVFGGSHNEQFFGPGTRLTVL.